This entry describes one T cell receptor beta chain. Its antigen is still unknown. These data are taken from a study of OX40 agonist ivuxolimab in advanced cancers. In the study overall: Cohort: more than 75% men, mean age around 60, aged about 20 to 90. Notes on the study in general: The study did not work out the antigen specificity of the expanded peripheral T cells. On average, CD8+ T cells showed a greater number of expanded clones than CD4+.

Germline CDR1 and CDR2: MNHGY and SVAAGI. V dropped 3 bases and J dropped 4 bases, with 9 bases sitting between them. The CDR3 runs to 13 residues. Generated by immunoSEQ multiplex PCR, the TCRdb table keeps only in-frame clones and is missing some. The sample has 90,000 or so clones, more than 85% seen once; the top ten hold 1.1%. This clonotype was obtained from an adult with an advanced solid tumor such as melanoma, head and neck, liver or kidney cancer. The chain links TRBV6-9 to TRBJ1-2; D not certain. The source material was CD4+ or CD8+ T cells sorted from blood, sampled in a trial of the OX40 agonist ivuxolimab. As DNA, the CDR3 is TGTGCCAGCAGTTACTCCCCCAGCTATGGCTACACCTTC. It encodes CASSYSPSYGYTF.